The source of this T cell receptor beta chain is a study of CD8+CD57+ T cells in acquired aplastic anemia. Study-level information: Sorted cells (CD4+ and CD8+) yielded DNA amounts that averaged about 3.4 ug.

It was patients with CD8+CD57+ cell expansion by flow cytometry who were chosen for sequencing. There was no therapy given to any patient before the blood sampling took place. Genomic DNA, serving as template, underwent TCR beta VDJ and CDR3 profiling. TCRdb re-called the reads with MiXCR, one entry per CDR3 protein. The profile shows 200,000 to 300,000 distinct CDR3 sequences, 82% of them singletons. Points on this clonotype: One end of the junction fails to match germline, which may point to a read error.

Germline loops: CDR1 SNHLY, CDR2 FYNNEI. This CDR3 has 14 residues. The specimen sequenced was sorted CD4+, CD8+, or CD8+CD57+ T cells (not recorded which) from PBMCs. The clonotype comes from a human donor with aplastic anemia. The chain has TRBV2 and TRBJ2-3; TRBD2 might be the D (7 bases). The CDR3 bases are TGTGCCAGCAGTGGGGTGGGGGGGCGCGAACACTGGAGCTTT. It translates to CASSGVGGREHWSF.